One and the same sample provided the 21 T cell receptor beta chains below, sequenced in a study of T cell responses to AZD1222 COVID-19 vaccine. This table comes from immunoSEQ multiplex PCR, and its TCRdb copy is limited to in-frame clones, with some not included. This table has more than 85,000 clones, approximately 90% appearing once. The sequences come from peripheral blood, collected on day 0 of AZD1222 vaccination. The origin of the receptors is an adult in good health.

The J gene is TRBJ1-2, the V gene TRBV15; 7 bases are shared with TRBD1. CDR3 length equals 17 residues. Germline V lookup: CDR1 LNHNV, CDR2 YYDKDF (reference sequence). With 0 bases clipped from V and 2 bases from J, the junction kept 9 bases outside the gene matches. CDR3 region: CATSRDFSGTDNYGYTF. The CDR3 DNA reads TGTGCCACCAGCAGAGATTTCAGTGGGACAGACAACTATGGCTACACCTTC.

The chain couples TRBV7-2 to TRBJ2-1; the D is unclear. The CDR3 is 13 residues long. Germline CDR1 is SGHTA and CDR2 is FQGNSA. V was trimmed by 2 bases and J by 7 bases, leaving 9 bases between them. CDR3 nucleotide sequence: TGTGCCAGCAGCTTATTCTCTGGAAATGAGCAGTTCTTC. Translation: CASSLFSGNEQFF.

This clone was counted between two and nine times. V usage is TRBV7-8 and J usage is TRBJ2-1, with D possibly matching TRBD2 (5 bases). The germline CDR1 and CDR2 sequences are SGHVS and FQNEAQ. The CDR3 sequence is 13 residues long. V was trimmed by 5 bases and J by 3 bases, leaving 8 bases between them. The CDR3 bases are TGTGCCAGCAGCACCCGGGACTACAATGAGCAGTTCTTC. This codes for CASSTRDYNEQFF.

The J gene is TRBJ2-7, the V gene TRBV2, with 9 bases matching TRBD1. The CDR3 extends over 13 amino acids. V trimming: 4 bases; J trimming: 6 bases; junction bases outside the gene matches: 4. Germline V lookup: CDR1 SNHLY, CDR2 FYNNEI. The CDR3 nucleotides read TGTGCCAGCAGTGCTGGACAGGGGCGCGAGCAGTACTTC. It is translated as CASSAGQGREQYF.

The count of this clone is one. The chain recombines TRBV7-2 with TRBJ1-5, with 7 nucleotides matching TRBD1. The CDR3 is made up of 14 amino acids. V dropped 4 bases and J dropped 4; count of bases not matched to a gene: 4. The germline V gene encodes CDR1 SGHTA and CDR2 FQGNSA. CDR3 loop: CASSYRGGNQPQHF. DNA for the CDR3: TGTGCCAGCAGCTACAGGGGCGGGAATCAGCCCCAGCATTTT.

The V call is TRBV24-1, the J call TRBJ1-1; D might be TRBD1 (5 bases). The CDR3 sequence is 13 residues long. V was cut by 3 bases and J by 3 bases, with 7 bases left in between. Germline loops: CDR1 KGHDR, CDR2 SFDVKD. This CDR3 is CATSDGTHTEAFF. CDR3 bases: TGTGCCACCAGTGATGGGACCCACACTGAAGCTTTCTTT.

This clone came up once. The chain recombines TRBV3-1 (or the pseudogene TRBV3-2) with TRBJ1-2, with D perhaps TRBD1 (5 bases). Germline CDR1 reads LGHDT; CDR2 reads YNNKEL (reference sequence). The CDR3 runs 13 residues. Trimming stripped 0 bases from V and 13 bases from J, with 15 bases between. The CDR3 is CASSQEGRGPGTF. CDR3 nucleotide sequence: TGTGCCAGCAGCCAAGAAGGTAGGGGCCCGGGCACCTTC.

This chain joins TRBV6-5 and TRBJ1-5; 7 bases fit TRBD1. This CDR3 has 14 residues. Per the germline V gene, CDR1 is MNHEY and CDR2 is SVGAGI. V was pared by 2 bases and J by 7 bases, with 5 bases of the junction left unmatched. CDR3 nucleotide sequence: TGTGCCAGCAGTTACGACAGGGTGGGGCAGCCCCAGCATTTT. This translates into CASSYDRVGQPQHF.

The chain combines TRBV28 with TRBJ2-2; D gene uncertain. Germline-derived CDR1 and CDR2 are MDHEN and SYDVKM. This CDR3 is built from 15 residues. V was trimmed by 6 bases and J by 0 bases, leaving 11 bases between them. The chain's CDR3 is CASSLPTANTGELFF. CDR3 DNA sequence: TGTGCCAGCAGCCTCCCAACAGCGAACACCGGGGAGCTGTTTTTT.

This chain connects TRBV3-1 (or the pseudogene TRBV3-2) to TRBJ2-1; D gene ambiguous. V lost 0 bases, J lost 14 bases, and 17 bases lay in between. This CDR3 has 14 amino acids. Germline CDR1 LGHDT, CDR2 YNNKEL (reference sequence). The CDR3 region is CASSQERSSDRKFF. The CDR3 nucleotides are TGTGCCAGCAGCCAAGAAAGGTCGAGCGATCGAAAGTTCTTC.

This chain connects TRBV11-1 to TRBJ1-4; D perhaps matches TRBD1 (5 bases). Germline lookup yields CDR1 SGHAT and CDR2 FQDESV (reference sequence). The ends were cut back, 3 bases at V and 2 bases at J, with 13 bases in the middle. The CDR3 runs to 16 residues. The CDR3 nucleotides read TGTGCCAGCAGCTTTAACACGTGGGGGACTAATGAAAAACTGTTTTTT. Protein product: CASSFNTWGTNEKLFF. The full variable domain, with the rest looked up from reference TRBV11-1 and TRBJ1-4, is EAEVAQSPRYKITEKSQAVAFWCDPISGHATLYWYRQILGQGPELLVQFQDESVVDDSQLPKDRFSAERLKGVDSTLKIQPAELGDSAMYLCASSFNTWGTNEKLFFGSGTQLSVL.

This chain's CDR3 is CASSYPDKFEKLFF. CDR3 DNA: TGTGCCAGCAGTTACCCGGACAAGTTTGAAAAACTGTTTTTT. The chain employs TRBV6-5 and TRBJ1-4; D might be TRBD1 (5 bases). Germline CDR1 MNHEY, CDR2 SVGAGI. Trimming removed 2 bases at V and 7 bases at J, with 11 bases between. The CDR3 is 14 amino acids.

This rearrangement joins TRBV9 to TRBJ2-2, with a tentative D call TRBD1 (5 bases). Trimming took off 1 base at V and 1 base at J, with 5 bases between the two ends. The CDR3 has 14 amino acids. CDR1 is SGDLS and CDR2 is YYNGEE in the germline V gene. The CDR3 spells CASSVQGNTGELFF. Here the CDR3 DNA reads TGTGCCAGCAGCGTACAGGGGAACACCGGGGAGCTGTTTTTT.

This chain links TRBV7-2 with TRBJ1-2, with D possibly TRBD1 on 5 matching bases. V was shortened by 1 base and J by 5 bases, with 17 bases between the two germline ends. The CDR3 totals 16 residues. The germline V gene has CDR1 SGHTA and CDR2 FQGNSA. CDR3 DNA: TGTGCCAGCAGCTTAGTGGGACTTGGGCCCGTGTATGGCTACACCTTC. It specifies CASSLVGLGPVYGYTF. Drawing the rest from reference TRBV7-2 and TRBJ1-2, the complete variable domain is GAGVSQSPSNKVTEKGKDVELRCDPISGHTALYWYRQSLGQGLEFLIYFQGNSAPDKSGLPSDRFSAERTGGSVSTLTIQRTQQEDSAVYLCASSLVGLGPVYGYTFGSGTRLTVV.

The rearrangement links TRBV7-8 to TRBJ1-5; D not certain. This CDR3 is 14 amino acids long. The V gene's germline CDR1 is SGHVS and CDR2 FQNEAQ. Trimming shortened V by 4 bases and J by 1 base, and 8 bases separated the two germline ends. CDR3 loop: CASSSDRSNQPQHF. The CDR3 coding sequence is TGTGCCAGCAGCTCCGATAGAAGCAATCAGCCCCAGCATTTT.

CDR3 amino acids: CASSRTGANSPLHF. The CDR3 nucleotides read TGTGCCAGCAGTCGAACAGGGGCGAACTCACCCCTCCACTTT. The V and J genes are TRBV6-5 and TRBJ1-6, with 7 bases matching TRBD1. Looked up from germline, CDR1 is MNHEY and CDR2 is SVGAGI. The CDR3 spans 14 residues. V was pared by 5 bases and J by 10 bases, with 8 bases of the junction left unmatched.

V usage is TRBV13 and J usage is TRBJ1-2, with 9 bases that match TRBD1. Trimming took 5 bases from V and 6 from J; bases not matched to a gene: 7. Germline lookup yields CDR1 PRHDT and CDR2 FYEKMQ (reference sequence). The CDR3 length is 14 residues. Here the CDR3 DNA reads TGTGCCAGCAGCACCTGGACAGGGGCAGATGGCTACACCTTC. Protein product: CASSTWTGADGYTF.

V and J are TRBV28 and TRBJ1-2, with D possibly matching TRBD1 (5 bases). Trimming pared 3 bases from V and 6 bases from J, leaving 23 bases between. Germline values: CDR1 MDHEN, CDR2 SYDVKM. The CDR3 consists of 17 residues. This CDR3 reads CASSFISDIITIDGYTF. CDR3 nucleotide sequence: TGTGCCAGCAGTTTTATCTCGGACATAATAACTATTGATGGCTACACCTTC.

A few counts support this clone. The CDR3: CASSSGLAGVDEQYF. CDR3 DNA: TGTGCCAGCAGTTCGGGACTAGCGGGAGTAGACGAGCAGTACTTC. V usage is TRBV28 and J usage is TRBJ2-7, with 14 nucleotides matching TRBD2. There are 15 residues in the CDR3. Germline V gives CDR1 MDHEN, CDR2 SYDVKM. J was trimmed by 5 bases and V by 4 bases; bases with no gene match: 4.

The chain couples TRBV7-6 to TRBJ2-7; 12 nucleotides agree with TRBD2. The CDR3 is made up of 17 amino acids. Germline V gives CDR1 SGHVS, CDR2 FNYEAQ. V was clipped by 0 bases and J by 6 bases; unmatched bases: 9. The CDR3 is CASSLAGLAGGPSEQYF. CDR3 sequence (DNA): TGTGCCAGCAGCTTAGCGGGGCTAGCGGGAGGGCCGTCCGAGCAGTACTTC.

The genes are TRBV4-1 and TRBJ1-3; perhaps TRBD1 as D (6 bases). Germline values: CDR1 MGHRA, CDR2 YSYEKL. The CDR3 consists of 15 residues. Trimming took 1 base from V and 4 from J, leaving 11 bases between them. The CDR3 DNA is TGCGCCAGCAGCCAAGTACAGGGATCAGGAAACACCATATATTTT. Translated, it gives CASSQVQGSGNTIYF.